This TCR beta chain stems from a study of response to subunit inactivated influenza vaccine. A few counts support this clonotype. TCRdb processed the RT-PCR reads anew with MiXCR; each CDR3 protein has one entry. The data hold approximately 680,000 distinct CDR3 sequences, with roughly 14% observed a single time. There are 16 residues in the CDR3. Germline V gene sequence: CDR1 SGHTA, CDR2 FQGNSA. V trimming: 1 base; J trimming: 2 bases; junction bases outside the gene matches: 7. The source is a man aged 50 to 60 who received an inactivated influenza vaccine. The chain recombines TRBV7-2 with TRBJ2-7; 8 bases are a match to TRBD2. Sequenced material: PBMCs from blood, taken roughly 12 days after vaccination. DNA for the CDR3: TGTGCCAGCAGCTTAGGGCCAGCGGGAGATGCCTACGAGCAGTACTTC. Translation gives CASSLGPAGDAYEQYF.